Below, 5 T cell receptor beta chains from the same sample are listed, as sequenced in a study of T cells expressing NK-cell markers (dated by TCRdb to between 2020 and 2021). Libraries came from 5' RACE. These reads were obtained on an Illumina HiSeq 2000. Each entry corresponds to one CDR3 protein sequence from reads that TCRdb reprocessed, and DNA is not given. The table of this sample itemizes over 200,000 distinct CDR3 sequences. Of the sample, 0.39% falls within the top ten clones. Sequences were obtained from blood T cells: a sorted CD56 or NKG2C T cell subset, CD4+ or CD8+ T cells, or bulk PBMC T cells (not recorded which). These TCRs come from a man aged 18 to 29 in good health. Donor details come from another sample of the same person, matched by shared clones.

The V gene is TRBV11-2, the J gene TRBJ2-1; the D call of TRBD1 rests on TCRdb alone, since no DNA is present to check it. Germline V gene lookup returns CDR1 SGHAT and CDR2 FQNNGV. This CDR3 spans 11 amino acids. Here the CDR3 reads CASSFRTVEFF.

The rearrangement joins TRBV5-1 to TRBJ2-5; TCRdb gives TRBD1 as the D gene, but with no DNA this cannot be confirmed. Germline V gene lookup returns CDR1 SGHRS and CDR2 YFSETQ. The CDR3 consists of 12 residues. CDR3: CASSSGLETQYF.

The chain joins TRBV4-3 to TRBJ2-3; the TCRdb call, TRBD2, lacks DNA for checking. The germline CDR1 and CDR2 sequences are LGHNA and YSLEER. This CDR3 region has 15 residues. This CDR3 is CASSQGGRRTDTQYF.

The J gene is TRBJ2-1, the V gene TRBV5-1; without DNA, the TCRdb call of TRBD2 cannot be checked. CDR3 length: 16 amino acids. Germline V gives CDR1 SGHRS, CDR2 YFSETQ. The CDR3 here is CASSPWTSGRSNEQFF.

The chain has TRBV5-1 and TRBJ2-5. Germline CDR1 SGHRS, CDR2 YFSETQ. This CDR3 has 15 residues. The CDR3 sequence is CASSFRTGYQETQYF.